Presented here are 13 T cell receptor beta chains from one specimen sequenced in a study of regulatory T cells in long-lasting Graves disease. For TCR beta, libraries came from iRepertoire HTBI primers and Arm-PCR of CDR3 regions. TCRdb independently ran MiXCR on the multiplex PCR reads; one entry per CDR3 protein. The sample holds about 470,000 distinct CDR3 sequences; less than 25% are singletons and the top ten take 7% to 9.5%. Indicated time point: persistent/refractory GD, antithyroid drugs over 5 years with positive TRAb. With RNA extracted from PBMCs as input, the TCR library was made. The sequencing here drew on peripheral blood mononuclear cells (PBMCs), taken when the disease was refractory, from a patient treated with antithyroid drugs. These receptors were obtained from a female donor with Graves disease.

Comments on this clonotype: This may come from a read error, since a much larger clone is one base off. The chain couples TRBV12-5 to TRBJ1-1; unclear D gene. CDR1 and CDR2 from the germline V gene are LGHNT and FRNRAP. The CDR3 is 13 amino acids. CDR3: CASGVSWNAEAFF. For the CDR3, the DNA is TGTGCTAGTGGTGTTTCTTGGAACGCTGAAGCTTTCTTT.

This clonotype was seen repeatedly, ten times or more. V gene TRBV7-2 combines with J gene TRBJ2-4; no definite D call. V was pared by 5 bases and J by 0 bases, with 8 bases between. Germline loops: CDR1 SGHTA, CDR2 FQGNSA. This CDR3 region has 14 residues. The CDR3, as DNA: TGTGCCAGCAGCCTCCAAATAGCCAAAAACATTCAGTACTTC. Amino acid sequence: CASSLQIAKNIQYF.

At least ten counts were recorded for this clonotype. The rearrangement joins TRBV6-5 to TRBJ2-5; D gene uncertain. The CDR3 is made up of 14 amino acids. V gave up 2 bases and J gave up 1 base, with 8 bases separating them. Looked up from germline, CDR1 is MNHEY and CDR2 is SVGAGI. The CDR3 coding sequence is TGTGCCAGCAGTTACGGGCTGATCCAAGAGACCCAGTACTTC. This translates into CASSYGLIQETQYF.

In its sample, this clonotype was seen a few times. This rearrangement joins TRBV20-1 to TRBJ2-3, with a weak D call TRBD2 (5 bases). In germline, CDR1 is DFQATT, CDR2 SNEGSKA (reference sequence). V dropped 0 bases and J dropped 0 bases, with 10 bases sitting between them. CDR3 size: 15 residues. The CDR3 spells CSARDTRTSTDTQYF. The CDR3 bases are TGCAGTGCTAGAGATACGCGGACTAGCACAGATACGCAGTATTTT.

CDR3 loop: CASSGGQGSSYEQYF. For the CDR3, the DNA is TGTGCCAGCAGCGGGGGACAGGGGAGCTCCTACGAGCAGTACTTC. The gene calls are TRBV7-3 and TRBJ2-7; 10 positions agree with TRBD1. The CDR3 contains 15 residues. The V gene's germline CDR1 is SGHTA and CDR2 FQGTGA. V was pared by 5 bases and J by 0 bases, with 4 bases of the junction left unmatched.

This clonotype came up many times. This chain uses TRBV12-3 or TRBV12-4 with TRBJ2-2; 8 bases are a match to TRBD2. This CDR3 region has 16 residues. Unmatched junction bases numbered 10, after V lost 5 bases and J lost 5 bases. Here the CDR3 DNA reads TGTGCCAGCAGTCCGTACAGCGGGAGTCAAACCGGGGAGCTGTTTTTT. Its protein product is CASSPYSGSQTGELFF.

This chain connects TRBV29-1 to TRBJ2-1, with TRBD1 identical over 8 bases. V was pared by 5 bases and J by 6 bases, with 9 bases of the junction left unmatched. The CDR3 has 14 amino acids. Looked up from germline, CDR1 is SQVTM and CDR2 is ANQGSEA. CDR3 DNA: TGCAGCGTTCTAGGACAGGGATCAATCAATGAGCAGTTCTTC. Translating it yields CSVLGQGSINEQFF.

The table lists this clonotype with a few counts. The chain is built from TRBV4-1 and TRBJ1-4; no reliable D call. Germline V gene data show CDR1 as MGHRA and CDR2 as YSYEKL. This CDR3 is built from 16 residues. Between the trimmed V and J ends, which lost 1 base and 6 bases, there was a span of 15 bases. The CDR3 reads CASSQAGGVLYEKLFF. The CDR3, as DNA: TGCGCCAGCAGCCAAGCCGGAGGAGTTTTGTATGAAAAACTGTTTTTT.

Turning to this clonotype: Since a much larger clone is just one base distant, this may be a read error. The CDR3 end shows no conserved phenylalanine or tryptophan, and so a read error is likely. The V gene is TRBV12-3 or TRBV12-4, the J gene TRBJ1-6; D gene unclear. V lost 6 bases and J lost 9, with 12 bases in between. The CDR3 is 13 residues long. The DNA for the CDR3 is TGTGCCAGCAGCCCAACGGGGTCTTCACCCCTCCACCTT. Protein sequence: CASSPTGSSPLHL.

This chain connects TRBV4-2 to TRBJ1-6; 7 bases are shared with TRBD1. CDR1 and CDR2 from the germline V gene are LGHNA and YNFKEQ. This CDR3 is 16 amino acids long. V lost 1 base and J lost 7; bases outside the gene matches: 7. For the CDR3, the DNA is TGTGCCAGCAGCCAAGGGATGGACAGGTCAAATTCACCCCTCCACTTT. Encoded protein: CASSQGMDRSNSPLHF.

The rearrangement uses TRBV7-9 and TRBJ2-3; 9 bases line up with TRBD2. In germline, CDR1 is SEHNR, CDR2 FQNEAQ (reference sequence). The CDR3 spans 17 residues. The V and J ends lost 5 bases and 2 bases, in that order; junction bases with no gene match: 11. This CDR3 reads CASSPALGTSPTDTQYF. For the CDR3, the DNA is TGTGCCAGCAGCCCTGCCCTTGGGACTAGCCCCACAGATACGCAGTATTTT.

This clonotype was counted between two and nine times. The genes are TRBV20-1 and TRBJ2-7; D gene unclear. This CDR3 spans 13 amino acids. V was trimmed by 5 bases and J by 6 bases, leaving 17 bases between them. The germline V gene encodes CDR1 DFQATT and CDR2 SNEGSKA (reference sequence). The CDR3 nucleotides are TGCAGTGCTCGCCCGAGGATCTTAGGCGAGCAGTACTTC. This gives the protein CSARPRILGEQYF.

The chain employs TRBV10-3 and TRBJ2-1, with TRBD2 as a possible D gene (6 bases). The germline V gene encodes CDR1 ENHRY and CDR2 SYGVKD. The CDR3 runs to 14 residues. Trimming removed 0 bases from V and 7 bases from J, with 10 bases in between. The CDR3 sequence is CAISESSGENEQFF. The CDR3 nucleotides read TGTGCCATCAGTGAGTCTTCGGGAGAGAATGAGCAGTTCTTC.